This T cell receptor (beta chain) was sequenced in a study of T cells after somatic rescue of genetic block. The protocol was immunoSEQ multiplex PCR, while the TCRdb copy is restricted to in-frame clones and leaves out a portion. The sample holds tens of thousands of clones; roughly 96% are singletons and the top ten take around 0.078%. Germline V gene lookup returns CDR1 MNHEY and CDR2 SVGAGI. This CDR3 is built from 15 residues. Germline trimming cut 4 bases from V and 0 bases from J; bases unmatched to any gene: 2. The TCR comes from a child younger than two. The chain joins TRBV6-5 to TRBJ2-3, with 9 bases fitting TRBD2. Input material: peripheral blood mononuclear cells (PBMCs). The CDR3 DNA reads TGTGCCAGCAGTTCTAGCGGGAAGAGCACAGATACGCAGTATTTT. This translates into CASSSSGKSTDTQYF.